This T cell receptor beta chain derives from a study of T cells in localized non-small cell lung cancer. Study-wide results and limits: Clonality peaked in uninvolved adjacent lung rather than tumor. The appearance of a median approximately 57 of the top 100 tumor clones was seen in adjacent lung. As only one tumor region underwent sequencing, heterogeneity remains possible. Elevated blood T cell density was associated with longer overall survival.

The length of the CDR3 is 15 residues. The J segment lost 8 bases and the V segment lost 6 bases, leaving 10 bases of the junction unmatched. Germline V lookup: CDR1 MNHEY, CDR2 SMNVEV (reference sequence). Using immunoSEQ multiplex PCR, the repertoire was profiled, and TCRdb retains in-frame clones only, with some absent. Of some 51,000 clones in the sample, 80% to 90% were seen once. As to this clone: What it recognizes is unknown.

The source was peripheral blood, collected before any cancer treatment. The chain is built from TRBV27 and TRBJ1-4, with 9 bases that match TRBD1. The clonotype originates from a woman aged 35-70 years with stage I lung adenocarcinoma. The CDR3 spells CASRPAGQGPEKLFF. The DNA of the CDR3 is TGTGCCAGCAGACCCGCGGGACAGGGCCCGGAAAAACTGTTTTTT.